The clone carrying this T cell receptor (beta chain) was seen a handful of times. The assay was immunoSEQ multiplex PCR, and TCRdb's table has in-frame clones only and misses some. The table includes 4,800 or so clones, 55% to 70% detected once. The germline gives CDR1 SGHVS, CDR2 FNYEAQ. V lost 0 bases and J lost 2, with 14 bases in between. This CDR3 has 16 residues. These data belong to a study of early stage breast cancer tumors. Study details: Of roughly 17 invasive breast tumors, about twelve were hormone receptor-positive, HER2-negative.

The sequence came from a person between 55 and 69 years old with breast cancer. The sample comprised normal breast tissue next to the tumor. The V call is TRBV7-6, the J call TRBJ2-7; TRBD1 or TRBD2 may be the D gene (7 bases each). The chain's CDR3 is CASSLAVQGGTYEQYF. The DNA for the CDR3 is TGTGCCAGCAGCTTAGCGGTCCAGGGGGGGACCTACGAGCAGTACTTC.